These 12 T cell receptor beta chains share one sample of origin, sequenced in a study of cytotoxic CD8 clonotypes in ibrutinib-treated CLL. The data were produced by immunoSEQ multiplex PCR, yet TCRdb's version contains in-frame clones alone and is incomplete. The table includes 40,000 or so clones, roughly 50% detected once. This specimen consisted of PBMCs, obtained before ibrutinib treatment. All receptors derive from a human donor with chronic lymphocytic leukemia.

This clone was seen once. This chain uses TRBV10-3 with TRBJ1-2, with D maybe TRBD1 (5 bases). CDR1 and CDR2 from the germline V gene are ENHRY and SYGVKD. The V and J ends lost 2 bases and 2 bases respectively, with 9 bases between them. This CDR3 has 14 amino acids. CDR3 sequence: CAISEATANYGYTF. CDR3 sequence (DNA): TGTGCCATCAGTGAGGCGACAGCCAACTATGGCTACACCTTC.

The V gene is TRBV28, the J gene TRBJ2-1, with TRBD1 identical over 7 bases. Germline lookup yields CDR1 MDHEN and CDR2 SYDVKM. With V trimmed by 2 bases and J by 3 bases, 4 bases remained unmatched. The CDR3 spans 15 residues. CDR3 residues: CASSLGDSLYNEQFF. For the CDR3, the DNA is TGTGCCAGCAGTTTAGGGGACAGCCTCTACAATGAGCAGTTCTTC.

The V gene is TRBV28, the J gene TRBJ2-7, with 13 nucleotides matching TRBD2. Trimming removed 8 bases from V and 3 bases from J; junction bases left unmatched: 7. Germline V gene data show CDR1 as MDHEN and CDR2 as SYDVKM. This CDR3 spans 15 amino acids. The CDR3 region is CASLTRTSGGYEQYF. The CDR3 coding sequence is TGTGCCAGCCTGACCCGGACTAGCGGGGGCTACGAGCAGTACTTC.

This sequence joins TRBV7-2 and TRBJ1-2; 9 bases agree with TRBD1. The CDR3 has 12 amino acids. V lost 5 bases and J lost 11; bases outside the gene matches: 6. The V gene's germline CDR1 is SGHTA and CDR2 FQGNSA. CDR3 sequence: CASSEGTGTYTF. CDR3 DNA sequence: TGTGCCAGCAGCGAAGGGACAGGGACTTACACCTTC.

The chain carries TRBV19 and TRBJ1-5; TRBD1 might be the D (5 bases). Germline V gives CDR1 LNHDA, CDR2 SQIVND (reference sequence). The CDR3 covers 15 residues. The V end lost 7 bases, the J end lost 5 bases, and 18 bases lay between the germline ends. The CDR3: CASNPRGRSDQPQHF. CDR3 nucleotide sequence: TGTGCCAGTAACCCTCGGGGCAGGTCCGATCAGCCCCAGCATTTT.

The genes are TRBV7-9 and TRBJ2-3, with 9 bases that match TRBD2. The germline gives CDR1 SEHNR, CDR2 FQNEAQ (reference sequence). Trimming at V came to 1 base and at J to 0 bases, leaving 5 bases not matched to a gene. The CDR3 has 17 amino acids. In DNA form, the CDR3 reads TGTGCCAGCAGCTTAGGGACTAGCGTCGCTAGCACAGATACGCAGTATTTT. It is translated as CASSLGTSVASTDTQYF.

V and J are TRBV28 and TRBJ2-7; the D gene could be TRBD1 or TRBD2 (6 bases each). Germline V CDR1 and CDR2: MDHEN, SYDVKM. V was cut by 3 bases and J by 5 bases, with 17 bases left in between. The CDR3 has 15 residues. This CDR3 reads CASSFAGGQTNEQYF. Here the CDR3 DNA reads TGTGCCAGCAGTTTCGCTGGGGGGCAGACGAACGAGCAGTACTTC.

CDR3 DNA sequence: TGCGCCAGCAGCCAAGGGCCGGGACTAGCGGAACAAGAGACCCAGTACTTC. It translates to CASSQGPGLAEQETQYF. The rearrangement links TRBV4-1 to TRBJ2-5; 11 bases align to TRBD2. The V gene end was trimmed by 1 base and the J gene end by 2 bases; junction bases not matched to a gene: 6. This CDR3 is built from 17 residues. Looked up from germline, CDR1 is MGHRA and CDR2 is YSYEKL.

J is TRBJ2-3 and V is TRBV5-1, with D possibly matching TRBD2 (5 bases). V was trimmed by 4 bases and J by 3 bases, leaving 15 bases between them. Germline CDR1 is SGHRS and CDR2 is YFSETQ. The CDR3 runs to 15 residues. The CDR3 loop is CASSPTISGTDTQYF. Here the CDR3 DNA reads TGCGCCAGCAGCCCCACTATAAGCGGTACAGATACGCAGTATTTT.

A note on this clone: The limits of the CDR3 on the DNA are not certain, so only TCRdb's listed CDR3 is given. The chain carries TRBV6-6 and TRBJ2-7; TRBD2 is taken as the D call from the table, unchecked against the DNA. CDR1 MNHNY and CDR2 SVGAGI come from the germline V gene (reference sequence). Counting both end residues, the CDR3 totals 15 amino acids. This chain's CDR3 is CASSTSRRERYEQYF.

The V call is TRBV5-1, the J call TRBJ2-7, with D perhaps matching TRBD2 (5 bases). This CDR3 is 13 amino acids long. With 1 base removed from V and 3 bases from J, the gap between germline ends came to 8 bases. Germline V gene data show CDR1 as SGHRS and CDR2 as YFSETQ. CDR3 loop: CASSLTGVYEQYF. The CDR3, as DNA: TGCGCCAGCAGCTTGACCGGGGTCTACGAGCAGTACTTC. Based on the CDR3 plus reference TRBV5-1 and TRBJ2-7, the full variable domain is KAGVTQTPRYLIKTRGQQVTLSCSPISGHRSVSWYQQTPGQGLQFLFEYFSETQRNKGNFPGRFSGRQFSNSRSEMNVSTLELGDSALYLCASSLTGVYEQYFGPGTRLTVT.

V gene TRBV7-2 combines with J gene TRBJ2-6, with 7 bases that match TRBD2. Germline CDR1 and CDR2: SGHTA and FQGNSA. This CDR3 has 15 residues. With V trimmed by 5 bases and J by 2 bases, 3 bases remained unmatched. The CDR3 bases are TGTGCCAGCAGCCCGAGCGGGGCTGGGGCCAACGTCCTGACTTTC. The encoded protein is CASSPSGAGANVLTF. The variable domain in full, completed from reference TRBV7-2 and TRBJ2-6, reads GAGVSQSPSNKVTEKGKDVELRCDPISGHTALYWYRQSLGQGLEFLIYFQGNSAPDKSGLPSDRFSAERTGGSVSTLTIQRTQQEDSAVYLCASSPSGAGANVLTFGAGSRLTVL.